Reported below is one T cell receptor beta chain. Its matching antigen is unknown. The junction differs from germline at one of its ends, possibly a read error. The CDR3 covers 18 residues. Germline CDR1 LGHNA, CDR2 YSLEER. Preparation methods for the bulk TCR libraries were those previously described, with listed TCR primers. TCRdb redid the calling of the PCR reads with MiXCR, one entry per CDR3 protein. Among 350,000 or so distinct CDR3 sequences listed, around a fifth were seen once. As CD8+CD4-CCR7+CD45RA+ cells, naive CD8 T cells were sorted. The source of the sample is a study of molecular identifiers for immune sequencing clone quantification. Broader study findings: Jurkat TCR RNA that was spiked in from one cell was reportedly detectable among under 1.2 million naive cells. Same-barcode identical TCR molecules could make highly expanded clones look smaller than they are.

The V gene is TRBV4-3, the J gene TRBJ2-2, with D possibly being TRBD1 or TRBD2 (5 bases each). The sample was naive CD8+ T cells from blood, with Jurkat cell RNA spiked in. Documented subset: FACS-sorted CD8+CD4-CCR7+CD45RA+ naive T cells. The source is a human donor in good health. Some libraries in this study had Jurkat cell RNA spiked in. The CDR3 nucleotides read TGCGCCAGCAGCCAAGATAGTCCCAGGGCCATGAACACCGGGGAGCTGCTTTTT. As protein: CASSQDSPRAMNTGELLF.